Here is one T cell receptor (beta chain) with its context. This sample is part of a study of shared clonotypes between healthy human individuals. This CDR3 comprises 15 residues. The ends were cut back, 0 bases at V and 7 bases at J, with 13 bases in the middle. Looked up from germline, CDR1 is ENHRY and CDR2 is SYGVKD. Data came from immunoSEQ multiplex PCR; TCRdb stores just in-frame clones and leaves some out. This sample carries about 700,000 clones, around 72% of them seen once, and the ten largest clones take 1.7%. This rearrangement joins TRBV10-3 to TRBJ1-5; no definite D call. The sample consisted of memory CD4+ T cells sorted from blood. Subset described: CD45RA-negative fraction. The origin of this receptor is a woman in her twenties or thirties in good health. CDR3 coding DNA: TGTGCCATCAGTGAGTCGGATAGACCCCCGCAGCCCCAGCATTTT. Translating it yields CAISESDRPPQPQHF.